Listed below are T cell receptor beta chains from one sample, sequenced in a study of T cell responses to AZD1222 COVID-19 vaccine. Profiled with immunoSEQ multiplex PCR; TCRdb holds only in-frame clones, not every one. The profile shows more than 95,000 clones, more than 85% of them singletons. The sequencing here drew on peripheral blood, taken on day 0 of AZD1222 vaccination. The receptor source for this set is an adult in good health. The CDR3 runs from the conserved cysteine through the conserved F or W. The D gene is left open where the match is weak. Not all rows give a size; the values are once, few, many and, for expanded clones, a class.

v_call	clone_size	j_call	d_call	cdr3_nt	cdr3_aa
TRBV19	.	TRBJ1-2	.	TGTGCCAGTATAGGGGACAACTATGGCTACACCTTC	CASIGDNYGYTF
TRBV9	.	TRBJ1-1	.	TGTGCCAGCAGCGGGACCGCAGGGTACGGCGAAGCTTTCTTT	CASSGTAGYGEAFF
TRBV5-1	.	TRBJ2-3	TRBD1	TGCGCCAGCACCGTTGACAGGGTTAGCACAGATACGCAGTATTTT	CASTVDRVSTDTQYF
TRBV2	.	TRBJ1-6	.	TGTGCCAGCTTCGATTCGAATACTCCCCTCCACTTT	CASFDSNTPLHF
TRBV11-2	few	TRBJ2-7	TRBD2	TGTGCCAGCAGCGACGCGGAGCGGGGGGTCTACGAGCAGTACTTC	CASSDAERGVYEQYF
TRBV7-2	once	TRBJ2-7	.	TGTGCCAGCAGCTTAGTGGTAGGTAACTCCTACGAGCAGTACTTC	CASSLVVGNSYEQYF
TRBV23-1	.	TRBJ1-1	.	TGCGCCTTCCAATACAGGGTGTGGCACACTGAAGCTTTCTTT	CAFQYRVWHTEAFF
TRBV3-1/TRBV3-2	once	TRBJ1-2	.	TGTGCCAGCAGCCAAGATCCCGGCAGGGCGGGCTACACCTTC	CASSQDPGRAGYTF
TRBV4-1	.	TRBJ1-2	TRBD1	TGCGCCAGCAGCCAATTAGGGGGCGCTGGCTATGGCTACACCTTC	CASSQLGGAGYGYTF
TRBV6-1	few	TRBJ1-1	.	TGTGCCAGCAGTGAAAGTATCGGGTTATCAGCTTTCTTT	CASSESIGLSAFF
TRBV7-3	.	TRBJ2-2	.	TGTGCCAGCAGCTTAAAAGGACTATACAGCGGGGAGCTGTTTTTT	CASSLKGLYSGELFF
TRBV11-2	once	TRBJ1-6	.	TGTGCCAGCAGCTTATCGTGCGGAAGCTCCTATAATTCACCCCTCCACTTT	CASSLSCGSSYNSPLHF
TRBV5-6	.	TRBJ1-5	TRBD1	TGTGCCAGCAGCCTCTGGGGTTGGACAGGGGGCAATCAGCCCCAGCATTTT	CASSLWGWTGGNQPQHF
TRBV5-5	.	TRBJ1-5	.	TGTGCCAGCAGCCCCCACACGGGCAATCAGCCCCAGCATTTT	CASSPHTGNQPQHF
TRBV7-6	.	TRBJ2-5	.	TGTGCCAGCAGCCCCCTAATTAGTGCGGGTCGGGAGACCCAGTACTTC	CASSPLISAGRETQYF
TRBV5-4	.	TRBJ1-1	.	TGTGCCAGCAGCATTACAGGGAGATTTTTTGAAGCTTTCTTT	CASSITGRFFEAFF
TRBV6-5	.	TRBJ1-6	.	TGTGCCAGCAGTTACCGCCTCGTCGGGGGTAATTCACCCCTCCACTTT	CASSYRLVGGNSPLHF
TRBV5-1	.	TRBJ1-3	TRBD1	TGCGCCAGCAGCCCGCGGACAGGGGGCGACACCATATATTTT	CASSPRTGGDTIYF
TRBV12-5	.	TRBJ2-2	.	TGTGCTAGTGCCCTTACCGCCCCCAGCAGGAGATTCACCGGGGAGCTGTTTTTT	CASALTAPSRRFTGELFF
TRBV28	.	TRBJ1-1	.	TGTGCCAGCAGTTCCCCGCCAATATCGGCTGAAGCTTTCTTT	CASSSPPISAEAFF
TRBV2	.	TRBJ1-1	.	TGTGCCAGCACCTATACGAGAGCTTTCTTT	CASTYTRAFF
TRBV28	.	TRBJ2-7	.	TGTGCCAGCAAAGATAACGGCGAGCAGTACTTC	CASKDNGEQYF
TRBV30	.	TRBJ1-1	.	TGTGCCTGGAGTGATAGGCCGGGGACTGAAGCTTTCTTT	CAWSDRPGTEAFF
TRBV5-4	.	TRBJ2-1	.	TGTGCCAGCAGCTCGAGGCTCTTATACAATGAGCAGTTCTTC	CASSSRLLYNEQFF
TRBV4-1	.	TRBJ2-7	.	TGCGCCAGCAGCCAAGAATTCAGAACCACCTACGAGCAGTACTTC	CASSQEFRTTYEQYF
TRBV28	.	TRBJ2-6	.	TGTGCCAGCAGTTTACATGGCGTGGGGGCCAACGTCCTGACTTTC	CASSLHGVGANVLTF
TRBV18	.	TRBJ1-2	TRBD1	TGTGCCAGCTCACCCGCAGGGACAGGGGTCTATGGCTACACCTTC	CASSPAGTGVYGYTF
TRBV7-3	.	TRBJ2-5	TRBD2	TGTGCCAGCAGCTTAATTGGGGGAGGGCCGTTAGAGACCCAGTACTTC	CASSLIGGGPLETQYF
TRBV3-1/TRBV3-2	.	TRBJ1-2	TRBD1	TGTGCCAGCAGCCAGAGGGGGACAGGAGGCTACACCTTC	CASSQRGTGGYTF
TRBV28	.	TRBJ2-3	TRBD2	TGTGCCAGTTTTGAGGGGGGACTAGTAAAGGATACGCAGTATTTT	CASFEGGLVKDTQYF
TRBV4-1	medium-sized	TRBJ1-1	.	TGCGCCAGCTCCGGGACGGAAGCTTTCTTT	CASSGTEAFF
TRBV25-1	.	TRBJ2-7	.	TGTGCCAGCAGTGCCAGTAGAGAGTTTCGGTCCTACGAGCAGTACTTC	CASSASREFRSYEQYF
TRBV19	.	TRBJ2-7	TRBD2	TGTGCCAGTAGGGCAGCGGGAGGAGCCTACGAGCAGTACTTC	CASRAAGGAYEQYF
TRBV28	.	TRBJ2-2	TRBD1	TGTGCCAGCAGCGTAGGGACAGGGTGGACCGGGGAGCTGTTTTTT	CASSVGTGWTGELFF
TRBV7-3	.	TRBJ1-6	TRBD1	TGTGCCAGCAGACCGACAGGGGTGAACTCACCCCTCCACTTT	CASRPTGVNSPLHF
TRBV7-2	.	TRBJ2-5	.	TGTGCCAGCAGCGGGGGACTCCAAGAGACCCAGTACTTC	CASSGGLQETQYF
TRBV4-1	few	TRBJ1-6	.	TGCGCCAGCAGCTATGGGGGTGATTCACCCCTCCACTTT	CASSYGGDSPLHF
TRBV5-8	.	TRBJ1-2	.	TGTGCCAGCAGCTTGGCCTGGGGGGCGGCTAACTATGGCTACACCTTC	CASSLAWGAANYGYTF
TRBV7-8	.	TRBJ1-2	TRBD1	TGTGCCAGCAGCGATCACTCCCGGGACAGAGCACTCCTCTATGGCTACACCTTC	CASSDHSRDRALLYGYTF
TRBV5-1	.	TRBJ1-1	.	TGCGCCAGCAAGGTAGGGTACCCGAACACTGAAGCTTTCTTT	CASKVGYPNTEAFF
TRBV4-1	.	TRBJ1-2	TRBD1	TGCGCCAGCAGCCAAGGCCGGGACAGGGACTATGGCTACACCTTC	CASSQGRDRDYGYTF
TRBV12-3/TRBV12-4	.	TRBJ2-1	.	TGTGCCAGCAGTTCTACCCTCTACAATGAGCAGTTCTTC	CASSSTLYNEQFF
TRBV5-1	.	TRBJ2-1	.	TGCGCCAGCAGCTTCGCAGTGGGTAGGGCCTACAATGAGCAGTTCTTC	CASSFAVGRAYNEQFF
TRBV5-6	.	TRBJ1-1	.	TGTGCCAGCAGCGGGATGACAATCATGAACACTGAAGCTTTCTTT	CASSGMTIMNTEAFF
TRBV18	.	TRBJ1-2	.	TGTGCCAGCTCACCGGGACGGGAGATGGTTGGCTACACCTTC	CASSPGREMVGYTF
TRBV18	once	TRBJ1-6	TRBD1	TGTGCCAGCTCACCGCAGGGGGCACCCCTCCACTTT	CASSPQGAPLHF
TRBV28	.	TRBJ1-1	.	TGTGCCAGCAGTTCGGGACAGAACACTGAAGCTTTCTTT	CASSSGQNTEAFF
TRBV19	.	TRBJ2-3	.	TGTGCCAGTAGTCCACAGGATGGTAGCACAGATACGCAGTATTTT	CASSPQDGSTDTQYF
TRBV5-5	.	TRBJ2-2	.	TGTGCCAGCAGCTTTGGTCGATCCACCGGGGAGCTGTTTTTT	CASSFGRSTGELFF
TRBV24-1	.	TRBJ1-2	TRBD1	TGTGCCACCAGTATGACGGGACAGACCCATGGCTACACCTTC	CATSMTGQTHGYTF